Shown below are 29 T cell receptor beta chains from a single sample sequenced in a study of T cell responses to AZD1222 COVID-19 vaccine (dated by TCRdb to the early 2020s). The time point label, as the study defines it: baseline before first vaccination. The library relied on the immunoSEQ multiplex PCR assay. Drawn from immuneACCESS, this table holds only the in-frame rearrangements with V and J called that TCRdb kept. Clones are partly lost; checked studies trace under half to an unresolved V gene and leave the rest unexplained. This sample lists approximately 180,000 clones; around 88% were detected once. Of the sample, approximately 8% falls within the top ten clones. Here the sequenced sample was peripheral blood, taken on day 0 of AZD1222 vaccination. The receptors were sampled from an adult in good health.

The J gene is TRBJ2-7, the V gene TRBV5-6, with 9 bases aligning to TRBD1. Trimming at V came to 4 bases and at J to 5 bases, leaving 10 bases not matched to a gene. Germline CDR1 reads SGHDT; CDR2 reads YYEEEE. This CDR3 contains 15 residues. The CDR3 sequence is CASSPGQGRNNEQYF. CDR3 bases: TGTGCCAGCAGCCCCGGACAGGGGAGGAATAACGAGCAGTACTTC.

CDR3 protein: CAISDGSSTDTQYF. DNA for the CDR3: TGTGCCATCAGTGACGGATCTAGCACAGATACGCAGTATTTT. This sequence joins TRBV10-3 and TRBJ2-3; no clear D. This CDR3 is 14 amino acids long. Per the germline V gene, CDR1 is ENHRY and CDR2 is SYGVKD. Trimming left V 3 bases short and J 0 bases short, with 7 bases between.

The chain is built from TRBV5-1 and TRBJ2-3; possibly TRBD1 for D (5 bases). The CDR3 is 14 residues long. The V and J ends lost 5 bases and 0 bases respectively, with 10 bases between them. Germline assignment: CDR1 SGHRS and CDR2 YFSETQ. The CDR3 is CASSVDTSTDTQYF. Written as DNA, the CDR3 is TGCGCCAGCAGTGTGGACACTAGCACAGATACGCAGTATTTT.

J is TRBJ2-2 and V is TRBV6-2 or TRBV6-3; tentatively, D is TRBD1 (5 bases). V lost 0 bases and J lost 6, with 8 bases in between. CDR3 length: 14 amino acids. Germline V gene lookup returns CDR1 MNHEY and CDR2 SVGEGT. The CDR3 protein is CASSYSQGPGELFF. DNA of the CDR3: TGTGCCAGCAGTTACTCGCAGGGCCCCGGGGAGCTGTTTTTT.

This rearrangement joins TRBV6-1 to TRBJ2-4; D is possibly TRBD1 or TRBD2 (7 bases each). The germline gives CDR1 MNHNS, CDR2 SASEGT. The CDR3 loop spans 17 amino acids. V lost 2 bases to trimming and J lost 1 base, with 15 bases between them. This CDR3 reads CASSEREGAPAKNIQYF. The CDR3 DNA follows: TGTGCCAGCAGTGAAAGGGAGGGGGCGCCGGCCAAAAACATTCAGTACTTC.

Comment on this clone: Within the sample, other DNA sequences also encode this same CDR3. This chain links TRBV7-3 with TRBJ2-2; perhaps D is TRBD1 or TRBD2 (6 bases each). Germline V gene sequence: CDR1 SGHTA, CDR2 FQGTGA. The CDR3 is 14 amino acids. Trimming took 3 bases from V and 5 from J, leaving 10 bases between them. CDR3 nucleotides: TGTGCCAGCAGCTTGCAGGGGAGGACCGGGGAGCTGTTTTTT. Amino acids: CASSLQGRTGELFF.

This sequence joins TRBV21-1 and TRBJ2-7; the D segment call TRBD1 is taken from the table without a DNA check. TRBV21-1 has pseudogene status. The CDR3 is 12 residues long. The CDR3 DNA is TGTGCCAGCAGCAAAAACACCTACGAGCAGTACTTC. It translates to CASSKNTYEQYF.

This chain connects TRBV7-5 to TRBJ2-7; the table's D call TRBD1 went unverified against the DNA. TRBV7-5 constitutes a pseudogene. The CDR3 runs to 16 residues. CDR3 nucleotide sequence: TGTGTCAGAAGCTCCCCTTCGGGACAGGGATACTACGAGCAGTACTTC. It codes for CVRSSPSGQGYYEQYF.

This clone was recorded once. The CDR3 DNA is TGTGCCAGCAGCCCAACCCGGACAGCTGGAAACATTCAGTACTTC. This encodes CASSPTRTAGNIQYF. The rearrangement uses TRBV7-8 and TRBJ2-4; TRBD1 might be the D (6 bases). CDR3 size: 15 residues. V was shortened by 5 bases and J by 6 bases, with 17 bases between the two germline ends. CDR1 and CDR2 from the germline V gene are SGHVS and FQNEAQ.

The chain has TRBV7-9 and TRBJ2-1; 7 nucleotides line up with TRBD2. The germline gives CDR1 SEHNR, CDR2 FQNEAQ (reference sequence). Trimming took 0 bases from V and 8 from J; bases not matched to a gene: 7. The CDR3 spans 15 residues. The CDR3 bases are TGTGCCAGCAGCTTAGCAACCGGGGGGAGCGATGAGCAGTTCTTC. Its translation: CASSLATGGSDEQFF.

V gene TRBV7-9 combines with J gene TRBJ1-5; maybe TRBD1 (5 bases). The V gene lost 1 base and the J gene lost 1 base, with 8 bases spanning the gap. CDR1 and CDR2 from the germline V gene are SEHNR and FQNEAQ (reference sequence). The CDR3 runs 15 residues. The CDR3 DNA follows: TGTGCCAGCAGCTTAGGGGACGCAAGCAATCAGCCCCAGCATTTT. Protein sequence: CASSLGDASNQPQHF.

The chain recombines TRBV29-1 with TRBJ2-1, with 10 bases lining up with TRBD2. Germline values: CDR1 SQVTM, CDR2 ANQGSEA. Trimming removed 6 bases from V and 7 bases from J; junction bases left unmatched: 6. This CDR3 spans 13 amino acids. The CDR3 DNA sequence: TGCAGCGTGGGGACTAGCGCTGGGAATGAGCAGTTCTTC. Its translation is CSVGTSAGNEQFF.

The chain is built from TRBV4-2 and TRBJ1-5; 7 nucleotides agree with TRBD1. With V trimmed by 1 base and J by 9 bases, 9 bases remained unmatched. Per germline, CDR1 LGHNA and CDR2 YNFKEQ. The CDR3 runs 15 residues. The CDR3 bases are TGTGCCAGCAGCCAAGTCTCAGAGGGGGCGCGGCCCCAGCATTTT. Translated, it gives CASSQVSEGARPQHF.

CDR3 nucleotides: TGCGCCAGCAGCTTGGATCTGACAGGGAAGACCCAGTACTTC. Residues: CASSLDLTGKTQYF. The chain couples TRBV5-1 to TRBJ2-5; 7 nucleotides match TRBD1. This CDR3 contains 14 residues. Germline trimming cut 0 bases from V and 6 bases from J; bases unmatched to any gene: 5. The germline V gene encodes CDR1 SGHRS and CDR2 YFSETQ.

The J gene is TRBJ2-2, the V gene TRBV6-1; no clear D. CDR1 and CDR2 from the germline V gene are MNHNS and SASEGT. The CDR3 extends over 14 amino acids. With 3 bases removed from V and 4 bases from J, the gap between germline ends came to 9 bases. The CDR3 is CASSESPTTGELFF. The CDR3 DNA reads TGTGCCAGCAGTGAGTCTCCCACCACCGGGGAGCTGTTTTTT.

CDR3 sequence reads: CASSLARVWDTEAFF. CDR3 sequence (DNA): TGTGCCAGCAGTTTAGCAAGGGTATGGGACACTGAAGCTTTCTTT. The chain uses TRBV27 and TRBJ1-1; D call uncertain. The CDR3 length is 15 residues. Trimming left V 2 bases short and J 3 bases short, with 13 bases between. Germline CDR1 and CDR2: MNHEY and SMNVEV (reference sequence).

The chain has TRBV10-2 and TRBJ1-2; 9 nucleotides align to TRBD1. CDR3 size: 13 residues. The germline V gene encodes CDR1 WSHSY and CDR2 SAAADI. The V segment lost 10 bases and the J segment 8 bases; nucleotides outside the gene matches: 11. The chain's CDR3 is CATSMNRGPGYTF. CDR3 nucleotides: TGCGCCACCTCTATGAACAGGGGGCCCGGCTACACCTTC.

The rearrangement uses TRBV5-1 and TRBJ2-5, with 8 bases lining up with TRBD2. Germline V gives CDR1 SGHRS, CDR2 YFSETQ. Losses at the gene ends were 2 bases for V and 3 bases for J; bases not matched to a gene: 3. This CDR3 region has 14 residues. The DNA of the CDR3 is TGCGCCAGCAGCTTTAACGGGGGGGAAGAGACCCAGTACTTC. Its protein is CASSFNGGEETQYF.

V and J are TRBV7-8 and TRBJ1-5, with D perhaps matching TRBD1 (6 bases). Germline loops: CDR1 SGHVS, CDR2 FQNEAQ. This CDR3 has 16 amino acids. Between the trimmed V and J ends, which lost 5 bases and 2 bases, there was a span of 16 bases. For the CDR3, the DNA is TGTGCCAGCAGCGGGGGGGCGGGGAGTGGCAATCAGCCCCAGCATTTT. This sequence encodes CASSGGAGSGNQPQHF.

CDR3 region: CASSPSTDMNTEAFF. As DNA, the CDR3 is TGTGCCAGCTCACCATCCACAGATATGAACACTGAAGCTTTCTTT. This chain connects TRBV18 to TRBJ1-1; D call uncertain. The CDR3 consists of 15 residues. V lost 2 bases and J 0 bases, leaving 10 bases between the germline ends. Germline V CDR1 and CDR2: KGHSH, LQKENI.

The CDR3 spells CAWGAVGAGGYTF. CDR3 bases: TGTGCCTGGGGGGCCGTAGGGGCAGGTGGCTACACCTTC. The rearrangement links TRBV30 to TRBJ1-2; tentative D call: TRBD1 (5 bases). The germline V gene encodes CDR1 GTSNPN and CDR2 SVGIG (reference sequence). Deletions cut 5 bases from V and 7 bases from J, with 17 bases between. This CDR3 comprises 13 residues. Combining the CDR3 with reference TRBV30 and TRBJ1-2 gives the whole variable domain SQTIHQWPATLVQPVGSPLSLECTVEGTSNPNLYWYRQAAGRGLQLLFYSVGIGQISSEVPQNLSASRPQDRQFILSSKKLLLSDSGFYLCAWGAVGAGGYTFGSGTRLTVV.

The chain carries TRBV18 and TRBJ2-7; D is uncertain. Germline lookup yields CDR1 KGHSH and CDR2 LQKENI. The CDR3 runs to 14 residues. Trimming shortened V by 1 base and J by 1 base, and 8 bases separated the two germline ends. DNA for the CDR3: TGTGCCAGCTCACCACGGACGGATTCCTACGAGCAGTACTTC. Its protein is CASSPRTDSYEQYF. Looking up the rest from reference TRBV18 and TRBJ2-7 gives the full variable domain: NAGVMQNPRHLVRRRGQEARLRCSPMKGHSHVYWYRQLPEEGLKFMVYLQKENIIDESGMPKERFSAEFPKEGPSILRIQQVVRGDSAAYFCASSPRTDSYEQYFGPGTRLTVT.

This CDR3 is CASSPPVASGYTF. For the CDR3, the DNA is TGTGCCAGCTCACCACCGGTCGCCAGCGGCTACACCTTC. The chain has TRBV18 and TRBJ1-2; D is undetermined. The V end lost 0 bases, the J end lost 8 bases, and 10 bases lay between the germline ends. The CDR3 contains 13 residues. The germline gives CDR1 KGHSH, CDR2 LQKENI. The complete variable domain, with remaining parts taken from reference TRBV18 and TRBJ1-2, reads NAGVMQNPRHLVRRRGQEARLRCSPMKGHSHVYWYRQLPEEGLKFMVYLQKENIIDESGMPKERFSAEFPKEGPSILRIQQVVRGDSAAYFCASSPPVASGYTFGSGTRLTVV.

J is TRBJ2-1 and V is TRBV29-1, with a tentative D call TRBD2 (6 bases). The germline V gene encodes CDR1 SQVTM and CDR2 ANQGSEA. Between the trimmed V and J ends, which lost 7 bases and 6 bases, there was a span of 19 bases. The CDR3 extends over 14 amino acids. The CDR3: CSASGGDRSNEQFF. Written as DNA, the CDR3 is TGCAGCGCCAGTGGAGGGGATCGTAGCAATGAGCAGTTCTTC.

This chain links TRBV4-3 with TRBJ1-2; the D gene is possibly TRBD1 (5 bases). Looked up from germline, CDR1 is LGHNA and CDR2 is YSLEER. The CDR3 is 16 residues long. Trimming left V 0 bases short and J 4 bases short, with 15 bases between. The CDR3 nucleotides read TGCGCCAGCAGCCAAGATGGGCAGGGTTTCCTCTATGGCTACACCTTC. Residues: CASSQDGQGFLYGYTF.

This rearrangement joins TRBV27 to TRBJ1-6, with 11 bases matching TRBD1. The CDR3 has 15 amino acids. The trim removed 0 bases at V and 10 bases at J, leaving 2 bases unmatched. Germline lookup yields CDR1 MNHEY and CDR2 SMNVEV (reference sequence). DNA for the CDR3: TGTGCCAGCAGTTTATCCGGGACAGGGGGATCACCCCTCCACTTT. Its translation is CASSLSGTGGSPLHF.

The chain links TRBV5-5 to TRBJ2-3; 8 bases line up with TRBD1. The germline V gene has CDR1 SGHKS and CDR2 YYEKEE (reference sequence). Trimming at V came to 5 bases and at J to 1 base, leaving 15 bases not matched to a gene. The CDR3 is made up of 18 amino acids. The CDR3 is CASSRTGTGPGGTDTQYF. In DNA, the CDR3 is TGTGCCAGCAGTCGAACAGGGACAGGCCCTGGGGGCACAGATACGCAGTATTTT. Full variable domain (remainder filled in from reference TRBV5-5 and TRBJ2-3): DAGVTQSPTHLIKTRGQQVTLRCSPISGHKSVSWYQQVLGQGPQFIFQYYEKEERGRGNFPDRFSARQFPNYSSELNVNALLLGDSALYLCASSRTGTGPGGTDTQYFGPGTRLTVL.

CDR3 protein: CASSLLDTEAFF. In nucleotides, the CDR3 is TGTGCCAGCAGTCTGCTTGACACTGAAGCTTTCTTT. The chain couples TRBV5-6 to TRBJ1-1; D is undetermined. Germline CDR1 and CDR2: SGHDT and YYEEEE. Trimming removed 5 bases from V and 3 bases from J, with 8 bases in between. The CDR3 sequence is 12 residues long.

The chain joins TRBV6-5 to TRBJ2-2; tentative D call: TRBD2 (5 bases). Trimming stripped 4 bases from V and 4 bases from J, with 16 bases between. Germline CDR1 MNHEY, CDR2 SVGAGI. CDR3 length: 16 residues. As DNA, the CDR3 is TGTGCCAGCAGTTCCATCGAGGGTGGAAGCACCGGGGAGCTGTTTTTT. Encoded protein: CASSSIEGGSTGELFF.